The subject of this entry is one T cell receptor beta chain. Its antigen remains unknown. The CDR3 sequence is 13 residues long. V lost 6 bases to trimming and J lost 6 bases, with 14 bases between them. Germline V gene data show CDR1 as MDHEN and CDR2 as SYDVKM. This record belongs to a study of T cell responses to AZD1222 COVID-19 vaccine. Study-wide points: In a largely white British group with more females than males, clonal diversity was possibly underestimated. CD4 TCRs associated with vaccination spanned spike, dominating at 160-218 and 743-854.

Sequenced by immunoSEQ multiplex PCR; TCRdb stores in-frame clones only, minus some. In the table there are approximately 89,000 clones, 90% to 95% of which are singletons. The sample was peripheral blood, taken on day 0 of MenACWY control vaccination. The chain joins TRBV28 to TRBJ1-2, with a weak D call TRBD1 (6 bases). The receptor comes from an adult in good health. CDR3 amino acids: CASSPPGANGYTF. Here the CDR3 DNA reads TGTGCCAGCAGCCCCCCGGGGGCGAATGGCTACACCTTC.